Listed below are T cell receptor beta chains from one sample, sequenced in a study of cytomegalovirus exposure and HLA in healthy donors. TCRdb's table, derived via immunoSEQ multiplex PCR, lists solely in-frame clones and lacks some. In the table there are under 150,000 clones, about two thirds of which are singletons. Sequencing was done on a sample of PBMCs. These receptors were collected from a woman aged 60-75 years in good health and CMV-seropositive. Both conserved end residues are part of each CDR3. Fields, in order: D gene, V gene, J gene, CDR3 protein. The D gene is left open where the match is weak.

>NA|TRBV6-1|TRBJ2-1
CASLQGSTYNEQFF
>TRBD1|TRBV11-1|TRBJ1-2
CASSSGQGSYGYTF
>NA|TRBV2|TRBJ1-2
CASSPGSGLTGGYTF
>NA|TRBV2|TRBJ1-5
CARGVGNQPQHF
>TRBD1|TRBV10-3|TRBJ2-6
CAILRTGASGANVLTF
>NA|TRBV10-3|TRBJ2-1
CAISEDRNEQFF
>NA|TRBV5-4|TRBJ1-2
CASSLAGSNYGYTF
>TRBD1|TRBV7-2|TRBJ1-2
CASSTSGTGGTYGYTF
>NA|TRBV5-6|TRBJ1-1
CASSLGGSGYTEAFF
>TRBD1|TRBV7-3|TRBJ2-6
CASSPGQGAVGANVLTF